The sequence of this T cell receptor (beta chain) was determined in a study of OX40 agonist ivuxolimab in advanced cancers. As for the study in general: In this cohort, patients received ivuxolimab, an agonistic anti-OX40 (CD134) antibody. A mean age of roughly 60 years, range roughly 23 to 85, was recorded, and approximately 79% were male.

Trimming took 0 bases from V and 4 from J, leaving 10 bases between them. CDR3 length: 15 amino acids. CDR1 and CDR2 (germline): SGHRS, YFSETQ. Only in-frame clones appear in the TCRdb table, and some are missing; sequencing was by immunoSEQ multiplex PCR. The repertoire consists of around 99,000 clones, with 90% occurring once and the leading ten covering just over 0.15%. A single count supports this clone. The rearrangement joins TRBV5-1 to TRBJ1-4, with D uncertain. The clonotype originates from an adult with an advanced solid tumor such as melanoma, head and neck, liver or kidney cancer. Sequencing used CD4+ or CD8+ T cells sorted from blood, obtained in a trial of the OX40 agonist ivuxolimab. Written as DNA, the CDR3 is TGCGCCAGCAGCTTGGCGCGGCCAGATAATGAAAAACTGTTTTTT. It specifies CASSLARPDNEKLFF.